This TCR beta chain was profiled in a study of cytomegalovirus exposure and HLA in healthy donors. Study results and caveats: Among TCR beta chains, those listed as cytomegalovirus-associated numbered fewer than 200. A later analysis reportedly found fewer N-insertions in an Asian-associated ancestry cluster than the roughly 670-donor mean. V segments that were indistinguishable, TRBV6-2 and TRBV6-3 among them, were omitted from analysis.

The study ran its PCR with 60 Vbeta and 13 Jbeta primers. TCRdb keeps only in-frame clones here, not all; method: immunoSEQ multiplex PCR. The top ten clones hold roughly 5.5% of a sample with around 99,000 clones, just under 70% of them seen once. This clone was observed a single time. The target antigen is unknown. Germline lookup yields CDR1 LNHNV and CDR2 YYDKDF (reference sequence). The germline V and J ends were trimmed by 0 bases and 1 base, with 15 bases remaining between them. This CDR3 comprises 18 residues. This clonotype originated in a woman in her 70s in good health and CMV-seropositive. The V call is TRBV15, the J call TRBJ1-4; no clear D. Sequenced material: PBMCs. CDR3 coding DNA: TGTGCCACCAGCAGAGATATAACTTCTCCCCAAACTAATGAAAAACTGTTTTTT. This codes for CATSRDITSPQTNEKLFF.